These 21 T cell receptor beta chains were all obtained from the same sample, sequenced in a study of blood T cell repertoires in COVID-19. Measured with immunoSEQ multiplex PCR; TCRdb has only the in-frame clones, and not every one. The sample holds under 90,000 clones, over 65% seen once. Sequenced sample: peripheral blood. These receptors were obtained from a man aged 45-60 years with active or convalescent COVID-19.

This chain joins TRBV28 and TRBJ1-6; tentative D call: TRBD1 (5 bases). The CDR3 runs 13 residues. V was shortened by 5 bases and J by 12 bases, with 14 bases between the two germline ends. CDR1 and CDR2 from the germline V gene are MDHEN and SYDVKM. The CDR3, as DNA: TGTGCCAGCAGTGCGCCGGGGGGGGGACCCCTCCACTTT. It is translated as CASSAPGGGPLHF.

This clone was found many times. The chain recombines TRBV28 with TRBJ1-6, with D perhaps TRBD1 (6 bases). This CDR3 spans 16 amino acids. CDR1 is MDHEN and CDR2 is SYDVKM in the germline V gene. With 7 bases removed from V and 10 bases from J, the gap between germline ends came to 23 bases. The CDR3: CASNSPGGREGSPLHF. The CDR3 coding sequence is TGTGCCAGCAACTCCCCGGGGGGCAGGGAAGGATCACCCCTCCACTTT.

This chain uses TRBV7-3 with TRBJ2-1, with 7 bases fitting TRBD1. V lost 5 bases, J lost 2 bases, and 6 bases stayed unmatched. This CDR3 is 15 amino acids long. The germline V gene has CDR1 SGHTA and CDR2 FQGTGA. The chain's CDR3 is CASSIGTEPYNEQFF. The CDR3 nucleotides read TGTGCCAGCAGCATTGGGACAGAGCCCTACAATGAGCAGTTCTTC.

CDR3 in DNA: TGCGCCCCGACTAATCAGCCCCAGCATTTT. Translation gives CAPTNQPQHF. V usage is TRBV23-1 and J usage is TRBJ1-5; D unresolved. TRBV23-1 is filed as an ORF, its function uncertain. This CDR3 has 10 amino acids. V was pared by 11 bases and J by 4 bases, with 6 bases between.

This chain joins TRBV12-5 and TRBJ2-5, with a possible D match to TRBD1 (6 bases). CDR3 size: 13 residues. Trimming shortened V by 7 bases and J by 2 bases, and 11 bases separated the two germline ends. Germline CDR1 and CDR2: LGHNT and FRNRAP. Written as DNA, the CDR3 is TGTGCTAGTGCTCAGGGGCCTCAAGAGACCCAGTACTTC. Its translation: CASAQGPQETQYF.

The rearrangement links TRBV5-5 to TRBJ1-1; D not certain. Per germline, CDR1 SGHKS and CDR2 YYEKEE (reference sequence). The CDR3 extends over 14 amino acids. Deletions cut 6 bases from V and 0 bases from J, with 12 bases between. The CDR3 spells CASILGRMNTEAFF. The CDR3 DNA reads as TGTGCCAGCATACTAGGGAGGATGAACACTGAAGCTTTCTTT.

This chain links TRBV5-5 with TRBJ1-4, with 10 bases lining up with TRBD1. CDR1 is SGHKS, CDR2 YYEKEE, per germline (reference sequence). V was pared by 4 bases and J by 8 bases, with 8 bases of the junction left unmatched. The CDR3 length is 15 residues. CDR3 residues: CASSTRQGAGEKLFF. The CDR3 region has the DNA TGTGCCAGCAGCACCCGACAGGGGGCAGGAGAAAAACTGTTTTTT. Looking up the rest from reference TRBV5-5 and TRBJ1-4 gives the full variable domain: DAGVTQSPTHLIKTRGQQVTLRCSPISGHKSVSWYQQVLGQGPQFIFQYYEKEERGRGNFPDRFSARQFPNYSSELNVNALLLGDSALYLCASSTRQGAGEKLFFGSGTQLSVL.

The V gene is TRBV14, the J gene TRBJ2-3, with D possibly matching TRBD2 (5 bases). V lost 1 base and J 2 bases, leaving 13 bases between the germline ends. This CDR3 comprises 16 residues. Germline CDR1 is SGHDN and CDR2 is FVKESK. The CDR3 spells CASSQAGGRVTDTQYF. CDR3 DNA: TGTGCCAGCAGCCAAGCTGGCGGGCGGGTCACAGATACGCAGTATTTT.

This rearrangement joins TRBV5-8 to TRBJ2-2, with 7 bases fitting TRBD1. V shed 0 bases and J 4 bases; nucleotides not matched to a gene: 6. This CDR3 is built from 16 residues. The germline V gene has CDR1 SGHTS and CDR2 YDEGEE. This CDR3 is CASSLGGGPPTGELFF. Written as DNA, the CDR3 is TGTGCCAGCAGCTTGGGAGGGGGCCCCCCCACCGGGGAGCTGTTTTTT.

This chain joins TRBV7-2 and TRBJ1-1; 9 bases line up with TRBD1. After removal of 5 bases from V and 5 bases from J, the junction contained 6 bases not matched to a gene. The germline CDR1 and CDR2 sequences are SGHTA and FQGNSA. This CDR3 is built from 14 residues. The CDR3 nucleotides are TGTGCCAGCAGCAAATGGGACAGGGCTACTGAAGCTTTCTTT. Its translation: CASSKWDRATEAFF.

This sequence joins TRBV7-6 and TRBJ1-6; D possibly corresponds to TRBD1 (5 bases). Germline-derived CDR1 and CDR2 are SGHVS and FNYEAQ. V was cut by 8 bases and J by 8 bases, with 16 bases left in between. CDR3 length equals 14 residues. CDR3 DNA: TGTGCCAGCCGTAGTACAGGCCGGGATTCACCCCTCCACTTT. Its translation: CASRSTGRDSPLHF.

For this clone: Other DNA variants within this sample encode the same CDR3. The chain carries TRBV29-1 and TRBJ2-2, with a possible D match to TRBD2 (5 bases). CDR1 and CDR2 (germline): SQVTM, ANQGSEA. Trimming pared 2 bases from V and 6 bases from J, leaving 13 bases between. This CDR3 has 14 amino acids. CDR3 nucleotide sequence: TGCAGCGTTGAACCCACTGAGGGTGCCGGGGAGCTGTTTTTT. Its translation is CSVEPTEGAGELFF.

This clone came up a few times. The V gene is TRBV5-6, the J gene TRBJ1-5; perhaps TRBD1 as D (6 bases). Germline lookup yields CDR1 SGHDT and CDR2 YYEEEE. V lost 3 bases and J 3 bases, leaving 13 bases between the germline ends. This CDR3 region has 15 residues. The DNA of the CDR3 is TGTGCCAGCAGCTCTGGAGGGGGGGCCAATCAGCCCCAGCATTTT. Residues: CASSSGGGANQPQHF.

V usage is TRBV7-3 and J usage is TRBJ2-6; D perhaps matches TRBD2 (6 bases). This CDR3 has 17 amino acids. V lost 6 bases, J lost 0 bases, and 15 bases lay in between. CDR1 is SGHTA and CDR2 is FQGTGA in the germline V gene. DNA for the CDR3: TGTGCCAGCAGTGACGGACACGGGAGCTCTGGGGCCAACGTCCTGACTTTC. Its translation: CASSDGHGSSGANVLTF.

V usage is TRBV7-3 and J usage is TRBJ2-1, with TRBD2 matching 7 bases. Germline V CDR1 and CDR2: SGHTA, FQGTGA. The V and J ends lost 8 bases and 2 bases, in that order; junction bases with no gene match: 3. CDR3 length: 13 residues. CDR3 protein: CASGREAYNEQFF. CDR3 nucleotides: TGTGCCAGCGGTCGGGAGGCCTACAATGAGCAGTTCTTC. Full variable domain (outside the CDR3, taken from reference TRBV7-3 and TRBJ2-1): GAGVSQTPSNKVTEKGKYVELRCDPISGHTALYWYRQSLGQGPEFLIYFQGTGAADDSGLPNDRFFAVRPEGSVSTLKIQRTERGDSAVYLCASGREAYNEQFFGPGTRLTVL.

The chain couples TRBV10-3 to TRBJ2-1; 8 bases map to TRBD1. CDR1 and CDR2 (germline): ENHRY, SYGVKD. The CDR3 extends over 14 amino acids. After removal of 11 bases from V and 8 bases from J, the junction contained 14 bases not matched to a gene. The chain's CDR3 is CAAVGDRGADEQFF. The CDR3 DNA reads TGTGCCGCCGTCGGAGACAGGGGTGCGGATGAGCAGTTCTTC.

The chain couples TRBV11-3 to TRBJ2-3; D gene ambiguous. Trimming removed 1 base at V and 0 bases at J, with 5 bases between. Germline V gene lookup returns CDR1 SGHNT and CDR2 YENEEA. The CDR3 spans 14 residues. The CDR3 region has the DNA TGTGCCAGCAGCTTAGGCAGGAGCACAGATACGCAGTATTTT. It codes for CASSLGRSTDTQYF.

The CDR3 region is CASSLGAGALDTQYF. As DNA, the CDR3 is TGTGCCAGCAGCTTAGGAGCGGGGGCCTTGGATACGCAGTATTTT. V is TRBV11-2 and J is TRBJ2-3; the match to TRBD2 covers 8 bases. Germline V lookup: CDR1 SGHAT, CDR2 FQNNGV. Trimming cost V 1 base and J 6 bases; bases outside gene matches: 6. This CDR3 is built from 15 residues.

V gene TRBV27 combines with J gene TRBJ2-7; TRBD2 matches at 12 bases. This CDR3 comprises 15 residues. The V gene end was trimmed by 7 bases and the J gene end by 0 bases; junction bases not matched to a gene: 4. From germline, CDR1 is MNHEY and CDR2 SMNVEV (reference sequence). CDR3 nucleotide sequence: TGTGCCAGCACCAGGACTAGCGGGGCCTCCTACGAGCAGTACTTC. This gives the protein CASTRTSGASYEQYF.

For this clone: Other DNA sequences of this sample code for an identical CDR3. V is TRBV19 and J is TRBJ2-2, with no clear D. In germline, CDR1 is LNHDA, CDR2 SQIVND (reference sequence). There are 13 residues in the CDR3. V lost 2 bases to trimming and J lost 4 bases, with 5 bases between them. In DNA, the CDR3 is TGTGCCAGTAGTATACAGGCCACCGGGGAGCTGTTTTTT. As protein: CASSIQATGELFF. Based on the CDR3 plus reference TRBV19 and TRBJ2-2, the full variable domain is DGGITQSPKYLFRKEGQNVTLSCEQNLNHDAMYWYRQDPGQGLRLIYYSQIVNDFQKGDIAEGYSVSREKKESFPLTVTSAQKNPTAFYLCASSIQATGELFFGEGSRLTVL.

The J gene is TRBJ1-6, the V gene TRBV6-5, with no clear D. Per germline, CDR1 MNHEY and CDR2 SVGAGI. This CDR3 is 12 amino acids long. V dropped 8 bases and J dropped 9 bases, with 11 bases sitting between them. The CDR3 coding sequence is TGTGCCAGCGGCGTGGGGAGTTCACCCCTCCACTTT. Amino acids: CASGVGSSPLHF.